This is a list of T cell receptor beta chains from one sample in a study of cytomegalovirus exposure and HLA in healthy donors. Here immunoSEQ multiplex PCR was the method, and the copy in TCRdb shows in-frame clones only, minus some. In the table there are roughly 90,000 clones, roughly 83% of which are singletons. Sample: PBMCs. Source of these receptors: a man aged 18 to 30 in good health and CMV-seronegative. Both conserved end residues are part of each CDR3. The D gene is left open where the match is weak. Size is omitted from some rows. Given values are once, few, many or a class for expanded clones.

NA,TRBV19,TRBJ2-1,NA,TGTGCCAGTAGTACCCCAGGTTTCTACAATGAGCAGTTCTTC,CASSTPGFYNEQFF
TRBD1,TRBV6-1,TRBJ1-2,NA,TGTGCCAGCAGTGAATCGGGACAGCACTATGGCTACACCTTC,CASSESGQHYGYTF
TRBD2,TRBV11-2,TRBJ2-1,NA,TGTGCCAGCAGCCGCGTCTTGGGGACTAGCGGGAGAAATGAGCAGTTCTTC,CASSRVLGTSGRNEQFF
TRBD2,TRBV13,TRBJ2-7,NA,TGTGCCAGCAGCCCCCGGACTAGCGGGAGCCACGAGCAGTACTTC,CASSPRTSGSHEQYF
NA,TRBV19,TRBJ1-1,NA,TGTGCCAGTAGTAAGGGGATGAACACTGAAGCTTTCTTT,CASSKGMNTEAFF
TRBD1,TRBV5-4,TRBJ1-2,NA,TGTGCCAGCAGCTCCCAGCGCGCCGGGACAGGTTACTATGGCTACACCTTC,CASSSQRAGTGYYGYTF
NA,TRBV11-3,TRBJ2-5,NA,TGTGCCAGCAGCTTAGAATTCGGGGAGACCCAGTACTTC,CASSLEFGETQYF
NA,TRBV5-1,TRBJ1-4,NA,TGCGCCAGCAGCGGCGGACAGACTAATGAAAAACTGTTTTTT,CASSGGQTNEKLFF
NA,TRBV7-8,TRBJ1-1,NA,TGTGCCAGCAGGGACAGCACGATGAACACTGAAGCTTTCTTT,CASRDSTMNTEAFF
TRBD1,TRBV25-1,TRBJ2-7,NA,TGTGCCAGCAGTGAATATCGTGACAGGGGATCGTACGAGCAGTACTTC,CASSEYRDRGSYEQYF
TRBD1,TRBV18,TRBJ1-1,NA,TGTGCCAGCTCACTGTCGGGGACAGCGAACACTGAAGCTTTCTTT,CASSLSGTANTEAFF
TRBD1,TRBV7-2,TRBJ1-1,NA,TGTGCCAGCAGCCCGAGGACAGGGGGCTTCGGCACTGAAGCTTTCTTT,CASSPRTGGFGTEAFF
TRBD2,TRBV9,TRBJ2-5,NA,TGTGCCAGCAGCGCCCCTTCGGGGAGGGGTAACCAAGAGACCCAGTACTTC,CASSAPSGRGNQETQYF
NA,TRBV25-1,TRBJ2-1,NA,TGTGCCACCTACTCCCTAGAGCCGTACAATGAGCAGTTCTTC,CATYSLEPYNEQFF
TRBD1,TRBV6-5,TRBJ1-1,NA,TGTGCCAGCAGCCAGATACGGACAGGGGGCTGGAAAGCTTTCTTT,CASSQIRTGGWKAFF
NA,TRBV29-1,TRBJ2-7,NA,TGCAGCGTTGAACTGGACAATCGCGAGCAGTACTTC,CSVELDNREQYF
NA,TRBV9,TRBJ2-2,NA,TGTGCCAGCAGTGGACGACCCACCGGGGAGGAGCTGTTTTTT,CASSGRPTGEELFF
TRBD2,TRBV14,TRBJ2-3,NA,TGTGCCAGCAGCCGGACTAGCGGGCACACAGATACGCAGTATTTT,CASSRTSGHTDTQYF
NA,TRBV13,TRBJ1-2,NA,TGTGCCAGCAGCTTCACCGCTACTCCCTATGGCTACACCTTC,CASSFTATPYGYTF
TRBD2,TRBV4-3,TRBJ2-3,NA,TGCGCCAGCAGCGCCCGACCGGGACTAGCGGGAGCAGATACGCAGTATTTT,CASSARPGLAGADTQYF
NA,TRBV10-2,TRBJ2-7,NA,TGCGCCAGCAGTGGGCTGAATTGGGAGCAGTACTTC,CASSGLNWEQYF
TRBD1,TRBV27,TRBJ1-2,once,TGTGCCAGCAGTTTTCTGGACAGGGGGCTCGGAGTGTCTAGGACCTTC,CASSFLDRGLGVSRTF
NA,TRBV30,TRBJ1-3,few,TGTGCCTGGAGCCGGGACATTGGAAACACCATATATTTT,CAWSRDIGNTIYF
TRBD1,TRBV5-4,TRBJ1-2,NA,TGTGCCAGCAGCTCGGACAGGGGAACCCCTTATGGCTACACCTTC,CASSSDRGTPYGYTF
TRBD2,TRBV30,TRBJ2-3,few,TGTGCCTGGAGTGTGGCTAGCGGGAGCACAGATACGCAGTATTTT,CAWSVASGSTDTQYF
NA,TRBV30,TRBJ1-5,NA,TGTGCCTGGAGTGTTGGGTCGGGATACAATCAGCCCCAGCATTTT,CAWSVGSGYNQPQHF
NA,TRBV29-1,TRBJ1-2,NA,TGCAGCGTTGATGAGATTCAAGCTAACTATGGCTACACCTTC,CSVDEIQANYGYTF
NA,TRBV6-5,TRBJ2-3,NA,TGTGCCAGCAAATTCGGGGAAAATACGCAGTATTTT,CASKFGENTQYF
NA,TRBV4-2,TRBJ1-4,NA,TGTGCCAGCAGCCTTAACAGGTGGGAAAAACTGTTTTTT,CASSLNRWEKLFF
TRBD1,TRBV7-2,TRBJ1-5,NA,TGTGCCAGCAGCCAGGGACAGGGGAACAATCAGCCCCAGCATTTT,CASSQGQGNNQPQHF
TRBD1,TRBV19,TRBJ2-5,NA,TGTGCCAGTAGTTCCCCAGGAGGGACAGGGGACGAGACCCAGTACTTC,CASSSPGGTGDETQYF
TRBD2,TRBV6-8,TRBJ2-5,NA,TGTGCCAGCGGTGGGACTAGCGGCCAAGAGACCCAGTACTTC,CASGGTSGQETQYF
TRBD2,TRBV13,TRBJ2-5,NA,TGTGCCAGCAGCTTAAGGACTAGCGCGGAAGAAGAGACCCAGTACTTC,CASSLRTSAEEETQYF
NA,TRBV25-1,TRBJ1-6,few,TGTGCCAGCACCCCGACGCGGGCAGCACCCCTCCACTTT,CASTPTRAAPLHF
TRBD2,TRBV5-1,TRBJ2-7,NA,TGCGCCAGCAGCCCTCCGGGACTAGCTTCATCCGAGCAGTACTTC,CASSPPGLASSEQYF
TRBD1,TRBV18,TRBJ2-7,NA,TGTGCCACCGCAGGGGGCGCGGGGGAGCAGTACTTC,CATAGGAGEQYF
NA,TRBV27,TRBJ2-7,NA,TGTGCCAGCAGACCCGAGGACAGATTCTACGAGCAGTACTTC,CASRPEDRFYEQYF
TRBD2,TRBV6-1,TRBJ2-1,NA,TGTGCCAGCAGTGATACTAGCGGGAGGGATGAGCAGTTCTTC,CASSDTSGRDEQFF
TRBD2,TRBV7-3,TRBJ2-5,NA,TGTGCCAGCAGCTTATTGTCCAGCGGGAGTGGGGTGACCCAGTACTTC,CASSLLSSGSGVTQYF
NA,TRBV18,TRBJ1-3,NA,TGTGCCAGCTCAGCCACAGCGGATCAAGGAAACACCATATATTTT,CASSATADQGNTIYF
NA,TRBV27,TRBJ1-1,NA,TGTGCCAGCATCCTCTCAGGGAAATACATGAACACTGAAGCTTTCTTT,CASILSGKYMNTEAFF
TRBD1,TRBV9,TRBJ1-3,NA,TGTGCCAGCAGCGGTCATTCAGGGGGAAGAAACACCATATATTTT,CASSGHSGGRNTIYF
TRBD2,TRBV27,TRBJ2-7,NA,TGTGCCAGCAGTTCCCGGCTAGCGGGATTTCACGAGCAGTACTTC,CASSSRLAGFHEQYF
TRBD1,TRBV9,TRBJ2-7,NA,TGTGCCAGCAGCGTAGGACAGGGCAATCTTTACGAGCAGTACTTC,CASSVGQGNLYEQYF
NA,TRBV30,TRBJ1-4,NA,TGTGCCTGGAGTACTTCACAAGGGGCAGTTCTGTTTTTT,CAWSTSQGAVLFF
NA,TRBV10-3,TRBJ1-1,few,TGTGCCATCAGTGAGTCGATGGCAGGGGCCGGGAACACTGAAGCTTTCTTT,CAISESMAGAGNTEAFF
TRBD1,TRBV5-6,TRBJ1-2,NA,TGTGCCAGCAGCTCCTTCCGGGACAGGGGCCCCAACTATGGCTACACCTTC,CASSSFRDRGPNYGYTF
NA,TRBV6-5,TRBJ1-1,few,TGTGCCAGCGGGCGAGGGAGGAACACTGAAGCTTTCTTT,CASGRGRNTEAFF
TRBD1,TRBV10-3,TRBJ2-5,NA,TGTGCCATCAGTGAGACCGGGACAGGGACCCAAGAGACCCAGTACTTC,CAISETGTGTQETQYF
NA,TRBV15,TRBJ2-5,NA,TGTGCCACCAGCAGAGATCAGGCAGGCAGGGAGACCCAGTACTTC,CATSRDQAGRETQYF
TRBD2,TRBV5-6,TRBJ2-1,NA,TGTGCCAGCAGCTTGTTCAGCGGGAGATTAGGTGAGCAGTTCTTC,CASSLFSGRLGEQFF
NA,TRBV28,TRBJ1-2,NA,TGTGCCAGCAGTTTCCCCAGGCTTAACTATGGCTACACCTTC,CASSFPRLNYGYTF
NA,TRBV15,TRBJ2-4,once,TGTGCCACCAGCAGGGACATATACATTCAGTACTTC,CATSRDIYIQYF
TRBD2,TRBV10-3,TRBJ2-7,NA,TGTGCCATCAGTCTAGCGGGACTCTCCGAGCAGTACTTC,CAISLAGLSEQYF
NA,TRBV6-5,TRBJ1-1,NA,TGTGCCAGCAGTGTGCCCCCGACGGGTGAAGCTTTCTTT,CASSVPPTGEAFF
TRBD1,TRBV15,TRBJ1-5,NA,TGTGCCACCAGTGGACAGGGTTGGGATCAGCCCCAGCATTTT,CATSGQGWDQPQHF
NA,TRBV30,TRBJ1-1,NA,TGTGCCTGGAAAGAATCAACGGGACAAATGGACACTGAAGCTTTCTTT,CAWKESTGQMDTEAFF
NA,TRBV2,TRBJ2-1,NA,TGTGCCAGCGGGGGGAAATTGGGCAATGAGCAGTTCTTC,CASGGKLGNEQFF
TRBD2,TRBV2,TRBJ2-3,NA,TGTGCCGGGCTAGCGGGAGGCACAGATACGCAGTATTTT,CAGLAGGTDTQYF